These 21 T cell receptor beta chains share one sample of origin, sequenced in a study of early T cells in non-severe SARS-CoV-2 infection. TCRdb independently ran MiXCR on the 5' RACE reads; one entry per CDR3 protein. Among 100,000 to 150,000 distinct CDR3 sequences listed, approximately 15% were seen once. Sequencing was carried out using whole blood. These receptors originate from an adult who was a healthcare worker with PCR-confirmed SARS-CoV-2 infection or an uninfected control (not recorded which).

In this sample, this clonotype turned up a few times. The V and J genes are TRBV6-1 and TRBJ2-2, with TRBD2 identical over 12 bases. The CDR3 covers 18 residues. CDR1 is MNHNS and CDR2 is SASEGT in the germline V gene. Losses at the gene ends were 7 bases for V and 0 bases for J; bases not matched to a gene: 9. The CDR3 sequence: CASIGSLAGGPNTGELFF. In DNA form, the CDR3 reads TGTGCCAGCATCGGTAGCCTAGCGGGGGGGCCGAACACCGGGGAGCTGTTTTTT.

The rearrangement joins TRBV3-1 to TRBJ2-1; 14 nucleotides match TRBD2. Germline-derived CDR1 and CDR2 are LGHDT and YNNKEL (reference sequence). The CDR3 extends over 16 amino acids. V gave up 5 bases and J gave up 9 bases; unmatched junction bases: 9. The CDR3 coding sequence is TGTGCCAGCAGCTCACGACTAGCGGGGGGGCGGAGTGAGCAGTTCTTC. As protein: CASSSRLAGGRSEQFF.

V and J are TRBV11-3 and TRBJ1-3, with 10 bases fitting TRBD1. This CDR3 is 15 amino acids long. In germline, CDR1 is SGHNT, CDR2 YENEEA. Trimming at V came to 4 bases and at J to 2 bases, leaving 2 bases not matched to a gene. The CDR3 DNA sequence: TGTGCCAGCAGCTCGACAGGGGGCCCTGGAAACACCATATATTTT. Protein sequence: CASSSTGGPGNTIYF.

The table lists this clonotype with many counts. V usage is TRBV15 and J usage is TRBJ1-2, with D unclear. CDR3 length: 16 amino acids. The V end was cut by 0 bases, the J end by 2 bases, with 13 bases between. The V gene's germline CDR1 is LNHNV and CDR2 YYDKDF (reference sequence). CDR3 bases: TGTGCCACCAGCAGAGAACTGGGAGCTGGGAACTATGGCTACACCTTC. Translated, it gives CATSRELGAGNYGYTF.

The chain carries TRBV7-9 and TRBJ2-1; 9 positions match TRBD2. The junction had 5 bases not matched to a gene; V was cut back by 3 bases and J by 5 bases. Germline values: CDR1 SEHNR, CDR2 FQNEAQ (reference sequence). CDR3 length equals 15 residues. CDR3 residues: CASSFGGGADNEQFF. For the CDR3, the DNA is TGTGCCAGCAGCTTTGGCGGGGGGGCGGACAATGAGCAGTTCTTC. Full variable domain (rest looked up from reference TRBV7-9 and TRBJ2-1): DTGVSQNPRHKITKRGQNVTFRCDPISEHNRLYWYRQTLGQGPEFLTYFQNEAQLEKSRLLSDRFSAERPKGSFSTLEIQRTEQGDSAMYLCASSFGGGADNEQFFGPGTRLTVL.

This clonotype turned up a few times. The V gene is TRBV20-1, the J gene TRBJ2-2; 8 positions agree with TRBD1. The germline gives CDR1 DFQATT, CDR2 SNEGSKA (reference sequence). The CDR3 has 14 residues. J gave up 3 bases and V 4 bases, and 4 bases lay outside the gene matches. DNA of the CDR3: TGCAGTGCTAACCGGGACAGGTACACCGGGGAGCTGTTTTTT. Translating gives CSANRDRYTGELFF.

The chain employs TRBV20-1 and TRBJ2-3, with 9 bases that match TRBD1. CDR3 length: 16 amino acids. Germline CDR1 DFQATT, CDR2 SNEGSKA (reference sequence). CDR3 bases: TGCACTTCCGGGACAGGGACTCCCCGGGCAACAGATACGCAGTATTTT. Translation: CTSGTGTPRATDTQYF.

The chain combines TRBV5-6 with TRBJ1-6; a weak D match, TRBD1 (5 bases). The germline V gene has CDR1 SGHDT and CDR2 YYEEEE. This CDR3 is built from 14 residues. The V end lost 4 bases, the J end lost 13 bases, and 18 bases lay between the germline ends. CDR3 DNA sequence: TGTGCCAGCAGCCCCACGGGGCTGAGTTATCCCCTCCACTTT. It codes for CASSPTGLSYPLHF.

Only a few counts were recorded for this clonotype. This sequence joins TRBV20-1 and TRBJ2-1; maybe TRBD2 (5 bases). The CDR3 runs to 10 residues. In germline, CDR1 is DFQATT, CDR2 SNEGSKA (reference sequence). Between the trimmed V and J ends, which lost 3 bases and 9 bases, there was a span of 6 bases. CDR3 loop: CSARGAEQFF. In nucleotides, the CDR3 is TGCAGTGCTAGGGGAGCTGAGCAGTTCTTC.

The chain uses TRBV7-9 and TRBJ2-1, with a weak D call TRBD2 (6 bases). The CDR3 has 14 residues. Germline V gene sequence: CDR1 SEHNR, CDR2 FQNEAQ (reference sequence). Trimming stripped 1 base from V and 3 bases from J, with 7 bases between. The CDR3 sequence: CASSLGGDYNEQFF. In DNA form, the CDR3 reads TGTGCCAGCAGCTTAGGGGGGGACTACAATGAGCAGTTCTTC.

Ten or more counts support this clonotype. This chain uses TRBV28 with TRBJ1-1; the D is unclear. Trimming removed 8 bases at V and 0 bases at J, with 4 bases between. The CDR3 consists of 11 residues. The germline gives CDR1 MDHEN, CDR2 SYDVKM. CDR3 residues: CASYLNTEAFF. The CDR3 nucleotides read TGTGCCAGCTATTTGAACACTGAAGCTTTCTTT.

The chain uses TRBV10-2 and TRBJ2-5, with D maybe TRBD2 (5 bases). The CDR3 runs 14 residues. The V gene lost 10 bases and the J gene lost 2 bases, with 17 bases spanning the gap. Germline CDR1 and CDR2: WSHSY and SAAADI. CDR3 DNA sequence: TGCGCCACCGCCCCGGGAAGAACTCAAGAGACCCAGTACTTC. This encodes CATAPGRTQETQYF.

This clonotype was seen once. The chain carries TRBV15 and TRBJ2-5; no clear D. The CDR3 is 15 residues long. CDR1 and CDR2 from the germline V gene are LNHNV and YYDKDF (reference sequence). The ends were cut back, 0 bases at V and 9 bases at J, with 17 bases in the middle. This CDR3 is CATSRDPARVSAQYF. The CDR3 DNA sequence: TGTGCCACCAGCAGAGATCCGGCCCGGGTGTCGGCCCAGTACTTC.

This clonotype was observed a handful of times. The rearrangement joins TRBV5-1 to TRBJ2-3; TRBD1 aligns across 9 bases. Trimming removed 1 base from V and 2 bases from J; junction bases left unmatched: 5. This CDR3 has 16 residues. Germline V lookup: CDR1 SGHRS, CDR2 YFSETQ. CDR3 loop: CASSLIRTGVTDTQYF. As DNA, the CDR3 is TGCGCCAGCAGCTTGATTCGGACAGGGGTCACAGATACGCAGTATTTT.

For this clonotype: One end of the junction varies from germline; a read error may be responsible. The chain links TRBV6-6 to TRBJ1-1; D ambiguous. The CDR3 contains 13 residues. Germline V gives CDR1 MNHNY, CDR2 SVGAGI (reference sequence). CDR3 coding DNA: TGTGCCAGCAGTGAATGGATGAACACTGAAGCTTACTTT. Amino acid sequence: CASSEWMNTEAYF.

V usage is TRBV30 and J usage is TRBJ1-2; TRBD1 might be the D (6 bases). Germline CDR1 is GTSNPN and CDR2 is SVGIG (reference sequence). The length of the CDR3 is 13 residues. Trimming removed 6 bases from V and 7 bases from J, with 18 bases in between. The CDR3 bases are TGTGCCTGCCTAAAGGGGGGACTCAGTGGCTACACCTTC. This encodes CACLKGGLSGYTF.

The chain links TRBV18 to TRBJ1-1; D is uncertain. V lost 3 bases to trimming and J lost 5 bases, with 13 bases between them. The CDR3 is made up of 14 amino acids. Germline V gene sequence: CDR1 KGHSH, CDR2 LQKENI. The CDR3 spells CASSPDPRGTEAFF. The CDR3 DNA follows: TGTGCCAGCTCACCCGACCCTAGAGGTACTGAAGCTTTCTTT.

This sequence joins TRBV29-1 and TRBJ1-1, with TRBD1 matching 7 bases. Germline CDR1 and CDR2: SQVTM and ANQGSEA. The CDR3 sequence is 14 residues long. After removal of 5 bases from V and 5 bases from J, the junction contained 11 bases not matched to a gene. The CDR3 region is CSVRSPGGGTEAFF. The CDR3 coding sequence is TGCAGCGTTCGAAGTCCAGGGGGAGGTACTGAAGCTTTCTTT.

This clonotype has more than one count but fewer than ten. The chain couples TRBV7-2 to TRBJ1-5; 7 nucleotides match TRBD1. From germline, CDR1 is SGHTA and CDR2 FQGNSA. With 4 bases clipped from V and 7 bases from J, the junction kept 10 bases outside the gene matches. The CDR3 is 15 amino acids. This CDR3 is CASSSLQGSGQPQHF. Written as DNA, the CDR3 is TGTGCCAGCAGCTCCTTACAGGGGTCAGGGCAGCCCCAGCATTTT.

This clonotype was counted a few times. The V gene is TRBV29-1, the J gene TRBJ2-7; 9 bases fit TRBD1. Germline CDR1 SQVTM, CDR2 ANQGSEA. The CDR3 covers 15 residues. The V segment lost 4 bases and the J segment 2 bases; nucleotides outside the gene matches: 9. The CDR3 DNA is TGCAGCGTTGTCAAGGAGGGGACAGGGCCCTACGAGCAGTACTTC. Its protein is CSVVKEGTGPYEQYF.

Only a few counts were recorded for this clonotype. One junction end disagrees with the germline gene, perhaps due to a read error. The chain links TRBV20-1 to TRBJ2-1, with TRBD2 matching over 8 bases. Germline-derived CDR1 and CDR2 are DFQATT and SNEGSKA (reference sequence). This CDR3 has 14 residues. This CDR3 is CSASRRERGLTPAF. The CDR3 DNA reads TGCAGTGCTAGTCGGCGGGAGCGGGGGCTTACTCCGGCCTTC.